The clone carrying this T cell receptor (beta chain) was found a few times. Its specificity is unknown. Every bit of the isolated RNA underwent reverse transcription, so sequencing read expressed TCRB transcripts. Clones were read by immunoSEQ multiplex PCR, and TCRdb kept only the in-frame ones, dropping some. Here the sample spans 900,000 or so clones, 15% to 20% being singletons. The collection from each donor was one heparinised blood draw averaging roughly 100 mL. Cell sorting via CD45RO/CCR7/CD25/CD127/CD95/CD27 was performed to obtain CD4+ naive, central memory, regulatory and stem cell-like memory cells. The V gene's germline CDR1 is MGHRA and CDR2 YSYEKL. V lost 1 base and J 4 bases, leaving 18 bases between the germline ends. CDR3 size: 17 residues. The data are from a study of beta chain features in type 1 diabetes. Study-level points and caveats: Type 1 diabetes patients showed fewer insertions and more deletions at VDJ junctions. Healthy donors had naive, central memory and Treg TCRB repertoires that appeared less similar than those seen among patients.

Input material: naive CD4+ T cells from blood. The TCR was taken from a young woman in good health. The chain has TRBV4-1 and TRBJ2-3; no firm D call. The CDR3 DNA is TGCGCCAGCAGCCAAGTGGCAGCCCCCGGCAGCCCAGATACGCAGTATTTT. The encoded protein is CASSQVAAPGSPDTQYF.